The next 26 T cell receptor beta chains were all read from a single sample in a study of PD-L1 blockade in urothelial cancer. Produced via immunoSEQ multiplex PCR; TCRdb's table is partial and in-frame only. The sample carries tens of thousands of clones, more than 75% recorded once. Specimen: PBMCs, collected around atezolizumab (anti-PD-L1) treatment. These receptor sequences come from a man in his forties or fifties with urothelial cancer.

This chain joins TRBV15 and TRBJ2-3; 11 bases fit TRBD1. Germline CDR1 reads LNHNV; CDR2 reads YYDKDF (reference sequence). V shed 0 bases, J shed 6 bases, and the junction held 2 bases outside the gene matches. The CDR3 has 15 amino acids. The chain's CDR3 is CATSRDGTGGDTQYF. DNA for the CDR3: TGTGCCACCAGCAGAGACGGGACAGGGGGGGATACGCAGTATTTT.

The chain recombines TRBV6-5 with TRBJ1-2; TRBD1 agrees at 8 bases. The germline gives CDR1 MNHEY, CDR2 SVGAGI. Unmatched junction bases numbered 4, after V lost 2 bases and J lost 8 bases. The CDR3 has 13 amino acids. CDR3 DNA: TGTGCCAGCAGTTACCCCAGGGGGCCGGGCTACACCTTC. Amino acids: CASSYPRGPGYTF.

This rearrangement joins TRBV19 to TRBJ2-2; D possibly corresponds to TRBD2 (5 bases). The ends were cut back, 5 bases at V and 0 bases at J, with 13 bases in the middle. The CDR3 covers 16 residues. Looked up from germline, CDR1 is LNHDA and CDR2 is SQIVND (reference sequence). The CDR3 spells CASSLTGGANTGELFF. The CDR3 DNA sequence: TGTGCCAGTAGTCTGACCGGAGGCGCGAACACCGGGGAGCTGTTTTTT.

This chain uses TRBV15 with TRBJ1-4; unclear D gene. The V and J ends lost 3 bases and 8 bases respectively, with 16 bases between them. The germline gives CDR1 LNHNV, CDR2 YYDKDF (reference sequence). CDR3 size: 15 residues. Here the CDR3 reads CATSSDTPGREKLFF. The CDR3 DNA sequence: TGTGCCACCAGCAGCGACACTCCCGGTAGGGAAAAACTGTTTTTT.

This chain uses TRBV5-1 with TRBJ2-3, with 11 positions matching TRBD2. The CDR3 is 16 residues long. J gave up 3 bases and V 0 bases, and 3 bases lay outside the gene matches. Germline CDR1 is SGHRS and CDR2 is YFSETQ. The CDR3 sequence is CASSLGASGRTDTQYF. CDR3 nucleotide sequence: TGCGCCAGCAGCTTGGGGGCTAGCGGGAGGACAGATACGCAGTATTTT.

The chain combines TRBV18 with TRBJ2-2, with 12 bases fitting TRBD2. V lost 4 bases to trimming and J lost 5 bases; unmatched junction nucleotides: 5. From germline, CDR1 is KGHSH and CDR2 LQKENI. The CDR3 loop spans 16 amino acids. The CDR3 is CASSLTSGSTTGELFF. The CDR3 nucleotides are TGTGCCAGCTCACTGACTAGCGGGAGTACTACCGGGGAGCTGTTTTTT. The complete variable domain, with remaining parts taken from reference TRBV18 and TRBJ2-2, reads NAGVMQNPRHLVRRRGQEARLRCSPMKGHSHVYWYRQLPEEGLKFMVYLQKENIIDESGMPKERFSAEFPKEGPSILRIQQVVRGDSAAYFCASSLTSGSTTGELFFGEGSRLTVL.

In this sample, this clone turned up a few times. The chain links TRBV7-2 to TRBJ2-7, with D uncertain. V was clipped by 4 bases and J by 0 bases, with 10 bases between them. CDR3 length equals 14 residues. Germline V CDR1 and CDR2: SGHTA, FQGNSA. The CDR3 DNA follows: TGTGCCAGCAGCTCTGATTACTTCTCCTACGAGCAGTACTTC. Translating it yields CASSSDYFSYEQYF.

The chain couples TRBV9 to TRBJ2-5; maybe TRBD1 (6 bases). Germline-derived CDR1 and CDR2 are SGDLS and YYNGEE. The V end lost 3 bases, the J end lost 8 bases, and 23 bases lay between the germline ends. The CDR3 sequence is 16 residues long. The CDR3 loop is CASSDERRTEPITQYF. Written as DNA, the CDR3 is TGTGCCAGCAGCGACGAAAGGAGGACAGAGCCCATCACCCAGTACTTC.

V gene TRBV2 combines with J gene TRBJ1-5; the D gene is possibly TRBD1 (5 bases). The CDR3 length is 15 residues. The V end lost 1 base, the J end lost 3 bases, and 10 bases lay between the germline ends. CDR1 and CDR2 from the germline V gene are SNHLY and FYNNEI. CDR3 region: CASSEGRAPNQPQHF. The CDR3 region has the DNA TGTGCCAGCAGTGAAGGCAGGGCTCCCAATCAGCCCCAGCATTTT.

The chain is built from TRBV19 and TRBJ1-3; TRBD1 might be the D (6 bases). Trimming shortened V by 7 bases and J by 1 base, and 17 bases separated the two germline ends. Germline lookup yields CDR1 LNHDA and CDR2 SQIVND (reference sequence). CDR3 size: 16 residues. The CDR3 sequence: CASTNVYRDSGNTIYF. In DNA form, the CDR3 reads TGTGCCAGTACCAACGTCTACAGGGATTCTGGAAACACCATATATTTT.

The rearrangement joins TRBV5-1 to TRBJ2-2; D might be TRBD1 (7 bases). The germline V and J ends were trimmed by 4 bases and 3 bases, with 10 bases remaining between them. Looked up from germline, CDR1 is SGHRS and CDR2 is YFSETQ. This CDR3 comprises 14 residues. Here the CDR3 reads CASSGGTDTGELFF. CDR3 nucleotides: TGCGCCAGCAGCGGCGGGACAGACACCGGGGAGCTGTTTTTT.

This chain connects TRBV7-2 to TRBJ2-3; 7 bases map to TRBD2. The J segment lost 2 bases and the V segment lost 5 bases, leaving 7 bases of the junction unmatched. The CDR3 runs to 15 residues. Germline V gene data show CDR1 as SGHTA and CDR2 as FQGNSA. The CDR3 region is CASSPKRDSTDTQYF. The CDR3 region has the DNA TGTGCCAGCAGCCCAAAGCGGGACTCCACAGATACGCAGTATTTT.

V is TRBV28 and J is TRBJ2-7; D not certain. The CDR3 spans 13 residues. Trimming pared 2 bases from V and 3 bases from J, leaving 8 bases between. Per germline, CDR1 MDHEN and CDR2 SYDVKM. The DNA of the CDR3 is TGTGCCAGCAGTTTAGGTACACACTACGAGCAGTACTTC. This translates into CASSLGTHYEQYF.

This sequence joins TRBV10-2 and TRBJ2-2; D perhaps matches TRBD2 (6 bases). The length of the CDR3 is 12 residues. Per germline, CDR1 WSHSY and CDR2 SAAADI. V was shortened by 6 bases and J by 7 bases, with 9 bases between the two germline ends. CDR3 in amino acids: CASRRGGGELFF. DNA for the CDR3: TGCGCCAGCAGGAGGGGAGGCGGGGAGCTGTTTTTT.

In its sample, this clone was seen once. The chain is built from TRBV11-2 and TRBJ2-1; possibly TRBD2 for D (6 bases). Trimming shortened V by 1 base and J by 7 bases, and 14 bases separated the two germline ends. This CDR3 region has 15 residues. The germline CDR1 and CDR2 sequences are SGHAT and FQNNGV. CDR3 in amino acids: CASSLGRDVVNEQFF. The CDR3 DNA follows: TGTGCCAGCAGCTTAGGGCGGGACGTGGTTAATGAGCAGTTCTTC.

The J gene is TRBJ2-5, the V gene TRBV14, with TRBD2 matching over 14 bases. Germline CDR1 SGHDN, CDR2 FVKESK. The CDR3 consists of 16 residues. V dropped 2 bases and J dropped 4; count of bases not matched to a gene: 3. CDR3 sequence: CASSQRLAGGGETQYF. The DNA of the CDR3 is TGTGCCAGCAGCCAACGACTAGCGGGAGGGGGAGAGACCCAGTACTTC. Full variable domain (remainder filled in from reference TRBV14 and TRBJ2-5): EAGVTQFPSHSVIEKGQTVTLRCDPISGHDNLYWYRRVMGKEIKFLLHFVKESKQDESGMPNNRFLAERTGGTYSTLKVQPAELEDSGVYFCASSQRLAGGGETQYFGPGTRLLVL.

In its sample, this clone was seen once. V usage is TRBV11-2 and J usage is TRBJ2-5; the match to TRBD2 covers 7 bases. The CDR3 totals 15 residues. V was pared by 2 bases and J by 3 bases, with 6 bases of the junction left unmatched. Germline CDR1 reads SGHAT; CDR2 reads FQNNGV. The CDR3 DNA is TGTGCCAGCAGCTTAACCGGGACTATTGAAGAGACCCAGTACTTC. Its protein is CASSLTGTIEETQYF.

V usage is TRBV15 and J usage is TRBJ2-1; no reliable D call. Germline CDR1 reads LNHNV; CDR2 reads YYDKDF (reference sequence). Trimming left V 0 bases short and J 4 bases short, with 19 bases between. CDR3 size: 18 residues. The CDR3 reads CATSRDIRVDPTYNEQFF. CDR3 DNA: TGTGCCACCAGCAGAGATATTCGGGTAGATCCAACTTACAATGAGCAGTTCTTC.

The CDR3 spells CASSSPGTGLSGANVLTF. CDR3 nucleotide sequence: TGTGCCAGCAGTTCCCCCGGGACAGGGCTTTCTGGGGCCAACGTCCTGACTTTC. The chain is built from TRBV27 and TRBJ2-6; 9 nucleotides align to TRBD1. Germline-derived CDR1 and CDR2 are MNHEY and SMNVEV (reference sequence). This CDR3 is built from 18 residues. J lost 1 base, V lost 4 bases, and 8 bases had no gene match.

The V call is TRBV29-1, the J call TRBJ2-3; TRBD2 matches 10 bases. V lost 6 bases, J lost 2 bases, and 8 bases stayed unmatched. This CDR3 contains 15 residues. CDR1 is SQVTM and CDR2 is ANQGSEA in the germline V gene. As DNA, the CDR3 is TGCAGCGTCCCTAGCGGGAGCGTCCCCACAGATACGCAGTATTTT. Translating gives CSVPSGSVPTDTQYF.

The chain combines TRBV4-3 with TRBJ2-2, with 13 bases that match TRBD2. Germline V gene lookup returns CDR1 LGHNA and CDR2 YSLEER. With 4 bases clipped from V and 5 bases from J, the junction kept 7 bases outside the gene matches. The CDR3 loop spans 17 amino acids. The CDR3 sequence is CASSRTSGRSGTGELFF. In DNA form, the CDR3 reads TGCGCCAGCAGCCGGACTAGCGGGAGATCTGGAACCGGGGAGCTGTTTTTT.

The V call is TRBV7-2, the J call TRBJ2-7, with 10 bases that match TRBD2. After removal of 2 bases from V and 6 bases from J, the junction contained 10 bases not matched to a gene. The CDR3 is made up of 16 amino acids. Germline loops: CDR1 SGHTA, CDR2 FQGNSA. The CDR3 coding sequence is TGTGCCAGCAGCTTACAACTAGCGGGGTTTAACCGCGAGCAGTACTTC. Its translation: CASSLQLAGFNREQYF.

The chain is built from TRBV19 and TRBJ1-1, with 10 nucleotides matching TRBD1. CDR3 size: 15 residues. Germline CDR1 LNHDA, CDR2 SQIVND (reference sequence). The trim removed 8 bases at V and 5 bases at J, leaving 11 bases unmatched. For the CDR3, the DNA is TGTGCCAGTTACCTGGACAGGGGGTTGTGGACTGAAGCTTTCTTT. Amino acid sequence: CASYLDRGLWTEAFF.

The V call is TRBV11-2, the J call TRBJ1-5; 12 nucleotides align to TRBD1. V lost 6 bases and J lost 1; bases outside the gene matches: 4. Germline V CDR1 and CDR2: SGHAT, FQNNGV. CDR3 length equals 16 residues. The CDR3 DNA is TGTGCCAGCAGTAAGGGACAGGGGGCAAGCAATCAGCCCCAGCATTTT. Translating it yields CASSKGQGASNQPQHF.

The V call is TRBV4-1, the J call TRBJ1-1; the match to TRBD1 covers 9 bases. V dropped 3 bases and J dropped 1; count of bases not matched to a gene: 6. The CDR3 sequence is 16 residues long. Germline CDR1 is MGHRA and CDR2 is YSYEKL. CDR3 loop: CASSHRTGDGNTEAFF. The CDR3 DNA reads TGCGCCAGCAGCCACAGGACAGGGGATGGGAACACTGAAGCTTTCTTT.

The chain uses TRBV5-1 and TRBJ2-5; tentatively, D is TRBD1 (6 bases). The V gene's germline CDR1 is SGHRS and CDR2 YFSETQ. V lost 7 bases and J lost 4, with 23 bases in between. The CDR3 contains 16 residues. CDR3 protein: CASGGRINQPGETQYF. Here the CDR3 DNA reads TGCGCCAGCGGGGGCCGGATAAATCAGCCGGGAGAGACCCAGTACTTC. Based on the CDR3 plus reference TRBV5-1 and TRBJ2-5, the full variable domain is KAGVTQTPRYLIKTRGQQVTLSCSPISGHRSVSWYQQTPGQGLQFLFEYFSETQRNKGNFPGRFSGRQFSNSRSEMNVSTLELGDSALYLCASGGRINQPGETQYFGPGTRLLVL.